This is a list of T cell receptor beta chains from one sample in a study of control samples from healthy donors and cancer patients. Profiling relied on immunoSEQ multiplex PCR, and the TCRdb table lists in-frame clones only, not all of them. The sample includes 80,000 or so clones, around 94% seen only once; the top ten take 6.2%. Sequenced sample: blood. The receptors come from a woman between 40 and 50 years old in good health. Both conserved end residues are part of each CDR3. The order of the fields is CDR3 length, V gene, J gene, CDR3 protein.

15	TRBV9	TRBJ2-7	CASSLGTDPSYEQYF
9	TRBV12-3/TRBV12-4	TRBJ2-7	CAKYYEQYF
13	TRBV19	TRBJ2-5	CASSTDNQETQYF
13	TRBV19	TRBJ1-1	CASSIEGRREAFF
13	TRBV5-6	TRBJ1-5	CASSTGSNQPQHF
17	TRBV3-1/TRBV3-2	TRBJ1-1	CASSPRQGARGGTEAFF
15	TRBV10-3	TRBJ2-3	CATGGMDWNADTQYF
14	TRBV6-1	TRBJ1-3	CASRGYLFGNTIYF
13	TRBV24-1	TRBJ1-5	CATSDRDRQPQHF
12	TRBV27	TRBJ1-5	CASSFVDQPQHF
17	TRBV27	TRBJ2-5	CASSSLQTGGPQETQYF
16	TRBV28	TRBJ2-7	CASSSTARDRVHEQYF
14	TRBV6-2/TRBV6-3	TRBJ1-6	CASSYSRAYSPLHF
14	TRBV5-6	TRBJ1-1	CASSFQGANTEAFF
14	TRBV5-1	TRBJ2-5	CASTGWSGGETQYF
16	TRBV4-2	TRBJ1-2	CASSHSGTGAGGGYTF